The entry that follows covers one T cell receptor (beta chain) sequence. No antigen is known for it. These data are taken from a study of shared clonotypes between healthy human individuals. Positively selected for CCR7, the CD45RO-negative cells used as naive CD8 cells excluded terminally differentiated effector memory CD45RA+ cells. Study-level results: Unshared clonotypes carried lower generation probabilities than those common to all four donors. Clonotypes that were shared across a handful of donors made up approximately 5.1% of naive CD4 clonotypes.

The repertoire was sequenced with immunoSEQ multiplex PCR; TCRdb's copy has only in-frame clones and lacks some. The table includes approximately 2,200,000 clones, around 93% detected once. V lost 8 bases to trimming and J lost 1 base, with 17 bases between them. The CDR3 runs to 16 residues. The V gene's germline CDR1 is MNHEY and CDR2 SMNVEV (reference sequence). The source of this sequence is a man younger than 35 in good health. Some clones in this sample may be carry-over from other donors' samples. Sequencing was performed on naive CD8+ T cells from PBMCs. The chain has TRBV27 and TRBJ2-2; weak D call: TRBD2 (6 bases). The CDR3 coding sequence is TGTGCCAGCCGGGGGTTCGGTAGCGGGAACACCGGGGAGCTGTTTTTT. This sequence encodes CASRGFGSGNTGELFF.